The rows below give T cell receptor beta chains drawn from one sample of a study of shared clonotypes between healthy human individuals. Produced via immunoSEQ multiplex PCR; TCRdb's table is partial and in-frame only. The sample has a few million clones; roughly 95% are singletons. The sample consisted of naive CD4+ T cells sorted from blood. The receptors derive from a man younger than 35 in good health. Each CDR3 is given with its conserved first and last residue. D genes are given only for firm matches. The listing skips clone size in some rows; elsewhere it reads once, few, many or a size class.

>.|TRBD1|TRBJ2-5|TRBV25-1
CASSERGTGGQETQYF
TGTGCCAGCAGTGAGAGGGGGACAGGGGGACAAGAGACCCAGTACTTC
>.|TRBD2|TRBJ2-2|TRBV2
CASSELAALPGELFF
TGTGCCAGCAGTGAACTAGCGGCCCTCCCCGGGGAGCTGTTTTTT
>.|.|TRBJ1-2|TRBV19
CASSITGTNYGYTF
TGTGCCAGTAGTATTACAGGCACAAACTATGGCTACACCTTC
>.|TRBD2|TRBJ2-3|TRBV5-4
CASSPSRAGGEDTQYF
TGTGCCAGCAGCCCTTCTAGAGCGGGAGGTGAAGATACGCAGTATTTT
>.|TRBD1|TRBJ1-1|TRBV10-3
CAIRPGIQGATEAFF
TGTGCCATCAGACCCGGGATACAGGGGGCCACTGAAGCTTTCTTT
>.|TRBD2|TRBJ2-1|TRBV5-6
CASRWGLAGVYEQFF
TGTGCCAGCAGGTGGGGACTAGCGGGAGTATATGAGCAGTTCTTC
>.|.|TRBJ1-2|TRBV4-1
CASSSLGAEEVYGYTF
TGCGCCAGCAGCTCCCTGGGGGCAGAAGAAGTGTATGGCTACACCTTC
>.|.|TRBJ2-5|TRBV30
CAWSPGASLGETQYF
TGTGCCTGGAGTCCAGGGGCTAGTCTAGGGGAGACCCAGTACTTC
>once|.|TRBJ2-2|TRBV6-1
CASATAGELFF
TGTGCCAGCGCAACTGCCGGGGAGCTGTTTTTT
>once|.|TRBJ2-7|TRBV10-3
CAISDFSGARGQYF
TGTGCCATCAGTGATTTTTCGGGGGCGCGTGGGCAGTACTTC
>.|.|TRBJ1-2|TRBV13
CASSLDSNYGYTF
TGTGCCAGCAGCCTAGATTCTAACTATGGCTACACCTTC
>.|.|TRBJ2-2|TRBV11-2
CASSLGVRRLFF
TGTGCCAGCAGCTTAGGGGTCCGACGACTGTTTTTT
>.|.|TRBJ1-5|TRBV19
CASSIIGSNQPQHF
TGTGCCAGTAGTATAATCGGTAGCAATCAGCCCCAGCATTTT
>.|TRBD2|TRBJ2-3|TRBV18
CASTSLGLAGGPGTDTQYF
TGTGCCAGCACGTCACTCGGGCTAGCGGGGGGGCCTGGCACAGATACGCAGTATTTT
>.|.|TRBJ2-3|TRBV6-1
CASSVGVSTDTQYF
TGTGCCAGCAGTGTGGGGGTAAGCACAGATACGCAGTATTTT
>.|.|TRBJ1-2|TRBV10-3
CAISEDPGDYGYTF
TGTGCCATCAGTGAGGATCCAGGGGACTATGGCTACACCTTC
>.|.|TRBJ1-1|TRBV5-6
CASSLTFNTEAFF
TGTGCCAGCAGTCTAACTTTTAACACTGAAGCTTTCTTT
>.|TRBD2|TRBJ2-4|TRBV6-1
CASSAGLAEFLESF
TGTGCCAGCAGTGCTGGTCTAGCGGAGTTCCTTGAGTCCTTC
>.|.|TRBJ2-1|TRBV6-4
CASSEGPANYNEQFF
TGTGCCAGCAGTGAAGGGCCAGCCAACTACAATGAGCAGTTCTTC
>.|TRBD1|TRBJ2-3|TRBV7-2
CASSSGQALTDTQYF
TGTGCCAGCAGCTCCGGACAGGCTCTCACAGATACGCAGTATTTT
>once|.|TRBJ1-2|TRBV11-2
CASTWGRGGTGGGYTF
TGTGCCAGCACCTGGGGCAGGGGAGGCACGGGGGGTGGCTACACCTTC
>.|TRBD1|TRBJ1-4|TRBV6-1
CASSESPRGLGEKLFF
TGTGCCAGCAGTGAAAGCCCCAGGGGGCTGGGTGAAAAACTGTTTTTT
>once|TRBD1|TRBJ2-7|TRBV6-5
CASSYWGQGGNEQYF
TGTGCCAGCAGTTACTGGGGACAGGGTGGGAACGAGCAGTACTTC
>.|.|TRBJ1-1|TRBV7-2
CASSLVPGANTEAFF
TGTGCCAGCAGCTTAGTTCCAGGGGCGAACACTGAAGCTTTCTTT
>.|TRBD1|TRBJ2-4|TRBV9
CASSPRTEQGAIQYF
TGTGCCAGCAGCCCACGTACCGAACAGGGGGCCATTCAGTACTTC
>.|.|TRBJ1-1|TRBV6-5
CASSRDPTEAFF
TGTGCCAGCAGCAGGGACCCCACTGAAGCTTTCTTT
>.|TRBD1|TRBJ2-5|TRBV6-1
CASVFWTGGVETQYF
TGTGCCAGCGTATTTTGGACAGGGGGGGTTGAGACCCAGTACTTC
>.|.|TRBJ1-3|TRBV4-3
CASSQDTGSGNTIYF
TGCGCCAGCAGCCAAGATACAGGCTCTGGAAACACCATATATTTT
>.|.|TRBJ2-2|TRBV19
CASSRASDTGELFF
TGTGCCAGTAGCCGGGCTAGCGACACCGGGGAGCTGTTTTTT